These T cell receptor beta chains were read from a single sample in a study of identical twins. From the 5' RACE reads, TCRdb called clonotypes with MiXCR, one entry per CDR3 protein. Among about 280,000 distinct CDR3 sequences listed, roughly 8.6% were seen once. The same specimen was also included in a second study, on yellow fever vaccine responses in identical twins.

The sample consisted of memory (CD45RO+) T cells sorted from blood. The receptors shown here come from a woman aged 18-30 years in good health. Both conserved end residues are part of each CDR3. The D gene is left open where the match is weak. Size is stated for part of the rows, as once, few or many counts, or as a class when the clone is expanded.

CDR3 protein	CDR3 DNA	J gene	V gene	clone size	D gene
CASSVSPGGPAGELFF	TGCGCCAGCAGCGTATCCCCGGGGGGCCCGGCCGGGGAGCTGTTTTTT	TRBJ2-2	TRBV5-1	few	-
CASSVATNYGYTF	TGTGCCAGCAGCGTAGCCACTAACTATGGCTACACCTTC	TRBJ1-2	TRBV9	few	-
CASRTPSGRASEQFF	TGTGCCAGCAGGACCCCTAGCGGGAGGGCCAGTGAGCAGTTCTTC	TRBJ2-1	TRBV28	-	TRBD2
CASSYGLAGSSYEQYF	TGTGCCAGCAGTTATGGACTAGCGGGAAGCTCCTACGAGCAGTACTTC	TRBJ2-7	TRBV6-5	many	TRBD2
CASSGSGYTEAFF	TGTGCCAGCAGCGGATCAGGGTACACTGAAGCTTTCTTT	TRBJ1-1	TRBV3-1	-	-
CASSSLYGRLGSYNEQFF	TGTGCCAGCAGCTCGTTATACGGTAGGCTGGGGTCCTACAATGAGCAGTTCTTC	TRBJ2-1	TRBV11-1	few	-
CASSPVTTPTDTQYF	TGCGCCAGCAGCCCCGTTACTACTCCCACAGATACGCAGTATTTT	TRBJ2-3	TRBV4-1	-	-
CATEAGVWRNEQFF	TGTGCCACCGAGGCGGGAGTTTGGAGGAATGAGCAGTTCTTC	TRBJ2-1	TRBV6-1	few	TRBD2
CASSLSRGRAFF	TGTGCCAGCAGTTTAAGTCGGGGTAGGGCTTTCTTT	TRBJ1-1	TRBV12-3/TRBV12-4	few	-
CCARDSRLASQGTQYF	TGCTGTGCTAGAGATTCACGACTTGCCTCCCAAGGGACCCAGTACTTC	TRBJ2-5	TRBV20-1	few	-
CAISESASGDPGVDEQYF	TGTGCCATCAGTGAGTCGGCCTCCGGGGACCCGGGTGTGGACGAGCAGTACTTC	TRBJ2-7	TRBV10-3	few	-
CASSRHGTDTQYF	TGTGCCAGCAGCAGGCACGGCACAGATACGCAGTATTTT	TRBJ2-3	TRBV3-1	few	-
CASRLAAQETQYF	TGTGCCAGCAGATTGGCAGCCCAAGAGACCCAGTACTTC	TRBJ2-5	TRBV6-1	-	-
CSARDYRTAQETQYF	TGCAGTGCTAGAGACTACAGGACAGCCCAAGAGACCCAGTACTTC	TRBJ2-5	TRBV20-1	few	-
CASSKGLAGGSSYNEQFF	TGTGCCAGCAGCAAAGGACTAGCGGGAGGGAGCTCCTACAATGAGCAGTTCTTC	TRBJ2-1	TRBV7-9	many	TRBD2
CASSFAFDEQFF	TGTGCCAGCAGTTTTGCGTTCGATGAGCAGTTCTTC	TRBJ2-1	TRBV27	few	-
CASSDSTTVRVF	TGTGCCAGCAGTGACTCGACGACAGTACGAGTCTTC	TRBJ2-1	TRBV6-4	-	-
CASSWDSEAFF	TGTGCCAGCAGCTGGGACAGCGAAGCTTTCTTT	TRBJ1-1	TRBV5-6	-	TRBD1
CASSESSGGETQYF	TGTGCCAGCAGTGAATCCTCAGGGGGGGAGACCCAGTACTTC	TRBJ2-5	TRBV6-1	few	-
CASSLGLFSDEQFF	TGTGCCAGCAGCTTGGGCCTATTTAGCGATGAGCAGTTCTTC	TRBJ2-1	TRBV11-3	few	-
CSALLRDEQFF	TGCAGTGCCCTCTTGCGCGATGAGCAGTTCTTC	TRBJ2-1	TRBV20-1	-	-
CASSIGGARVIEAFF	TGTGCCAGCTCAATCGGCGGCGCGCGAGTCATTGAAGCTTTCTTT	TRBJ1-1	TRBV18	many	-
CASSIGVSGSVGELFF	TGTGCCAGTAGTATCGGGGTTAGCGGGAGCGTCGGGGAGCTGTTTTTT	TRBJ2-2	TRBV19	-	TRBD2
CASSQGLAGASEQYF	TGCGCCAGCAGCCAGGGACTAGCGGGAGCCTCCGAGCAGTACTTC	TRBJ2-7	TRBV4-1	many	TRBD2
CSVGLGGQPQHF	TGCAGCGTAGGACTAGGGGGTCAGCCCCAGCATTTT	TRBJ1-5	TRBV29-1	many	-
CASSESNSLPYNEQFF	TGTGCCAGCAGTGAATCGAACAGCCTCCCGTACAATGAGCAGTTCTTC	TRBJ2-1	TRBV25-1	many	-
CASSSSGFNNEQFF	TGTGCCAGCAGTTCTAGCGGTTTCAACAATGAGCAGTTCTTC	TRBJ2-1	TRBV12-3/TRBV12-4	-	TRBD2
CASTLGTGRNYGYTF	TGCGCCAGCACCTTGGGGACAGGGCGCAACTATGGCTACACCTTC	TRBJ1-2	TRBV5-1	many	TRBD1
CASSIRIAMGLYEQYF	TGTGCCAGCAGTATCCGGATCGCTATGGGCCTCTACGAGCAGTACTTC	TRBJ2-7	TRBV28	many	-
CASSSTAREQFF	TGTGCCAGCAGTTCCACAGCGCGTGAGCAGTTCTTC	TRBJ2-1	TRBV12-3/TRBV12-4	many	-
CASSQDVGREQYF	TGCGCCAGCAGCCAAGATGTCGGGAGGGAGCAGTACTTC	TRBJ2-7	TRBV4-1	many	TRBD2
CASSERGQGSFYEQYF	TGTGCCAGCTCGGAGAGGGGACAGGGGTCATTCTACGAGCAGTACTTC	TRBJ2-7	TRBV18	-	TRBD1
CASSPMGQGNTEAFF	TGCGCCAGCAGCCCGATGGGACAGGGGAACACTGAAGCTTTCTTT	TRBJ1-1	TRBV5-1	many	TRBD1
CASSLITKHLTGVQETQYF	TGCGCCAGCAGCTTGATTACCAAGCACCTTACAGGGGTGCAAGAGACCCAGTACTTC	TRBJ2-5	TRBV5-1	-	TRBD1
CASGDGTDTQYF	TGTGCCAGTGGGGACGGCACAGATACGCAGTATTTT	TRBJ2-3	TRBV27	few	-
CASRSSGRTLYNEQFF	TGTGCCAGCAGGTCTAGCGGGAGGACACTCTACAATGAGCAGTTCTTC	TRBJ2-1	TRBV7-9	many	TRBD2
CASSSHVGGTGELFF	TGTGCCAGCAGCTCCCACGTCGGGGGGACCGGGGAGCTGTTTTTT	TRBJ2-2	TRBV7-9	-	TRBD2
CASKAGFVVGEKLFF	TGTGCCAGCAAGGCAGGATTTGTCGTGGGTGAAAAACTGTTTTTT	TRBJ1-4	TRBV6-1	few	-
CASSYSRGQEQFF	TGTGCCAGCAGTTACTCGAGGGGGCAAGAGCAGTTCTTC	TRBJ2-1	TRBV6-5	many	TRBD1
CASSQEGASNGELFF	TGCGCCAGCAGCCAAGAGGGGGCCTCTAACGGGGAGCTGTTTTTT	TRBJ2-2	TRBV4-1	-	-
CASSQGIRGGEQFF	TGTGCCAGCAGCCAAGGGATTCGGGGTGGGGAGCAGTTCTTC	TRBJ2-1	TRBV14	many	-
CASSQQGLAGGTDTQYF	TGCGCCAGCAGCCAACAAGGACTAGCGGGCGGCACAGATACGCAGTATTTT	TRBJ2-3	TRBV4-1	many	TRBD2
CSVGSRTSGHTDTQYF	TGCAGTGTCGGGAGCCGGACTAGCGGACACACAGATACGCAGTATTTT	TRBJ2-3	TRBV20-1	once	TRBD2
CSARVGGGKNEQFF	TGCAGTGCTAGAGTGGGAGGGGGAAAAAATGAGCAGTTCTTC	TRBJ2-1	TRBV20-1	few	-
CASSLERPGVNEQFF	TGTGCCAGCAGCTTAGAGAGGCCAGGGGTAAATGAGCAGTTCTTC	TRBJ2-1	TRBV11-2	many	-
CASSWGAGTGQVLAKNIQYF	TGTGCCAGCAGTTGGGGCGCGGGGACAGGACAAGTATTAGCCAAAAACATTCAGTACTTC	TRBJ2-4	TRBV12-3/TRBV12-4	-	TRBD1
CASSRTGDTDTQYF	TGTGCCAGCAGTAGAACAGGGGACACAGATACGCAGTATTTT	TRBJ2-3	TRBV6-4	-	TRBD1
CASSQAHRGSPLHF	TGTGCCAGCAGCCAAGCCCACAGGGGTTCACCCCTCCACTTT	TRBJ1-6	TRBV3-1	few	TRBD1
CAISEPQGRGDTQYF	TGTGCCATCAGCGAACCTCAGGGGAGGGGAGATACGCAGTATTTT	TRBJ2-3	TRBV10-3	-	-
CAISESRGAGELFF	TGTGCCATCAGTGAGTCGAGAGGGGCCGGGGAGCTGTTTTTT	TRBJ2-2	TRBV10-3	many	-
CSARSRGQMGYGYTF	TGCAGTGCTAGATCCCGCGGACAGATGGGCTATGGCTACACCTTC	TRBJ1-2	TRBV20-1	few	-
CAISGQLQSSTDTQYF	TGTGCCATCAGTGGACAACTTCAATCTAGCACAGATACGCAGTATTTT	TRBJ2-3	TRBV10-3	-	-
CATSTDRAGQPQHF	TGTGCCACCAGCACGGACAGGGCGGGCCAGCCCCAGCATTTT	TRBJ1-5	TRBV15	few	TRBD1
CASSWRNTEAFF	TGTGCCAGCAGTTGGAGGAACACTGAAGCTTTCTTT	TRBJ1-1	TRBV28	few	-
CASSMGTTFGELFF	TGTGCCAGTAGTATGGGGACTACCTTCGGGGAGCTGTTTTTT	TRBJ2-2	TRBV19	-	TRBD2
CASSLGLSPYEQYF	TGCGCCAGCAGCTTGGGACTGTCCCCCTACGAGCAGTACTTC	TRBJ2-7	TRBV5-1	many	-